A single sample gave rise to the 27 T cell receptor beta chains below, sequenced in a study of regulatory T cells in long-lasting Graves disease (dated by TCRdb to the early 2020s). Receptor libraries were prepared by multiplex PCR. Sequencing instrument: Illumina HiSeq 4000. iRepertoire HTBI primers and Arm-PCR amplification of CDR3 regions were used to construct TCR beta libraries. TCRdb reprocessed the public reads (quality trimming at Q25 with fastp, clone calling with MiXCR) and kept in-frame beta chains. CDR3 protein sequences are deduplicated, and each keeps its most common genes and DNA. In this sample the table shows around 250,000 distinct CDR3 sequences, about a sixth of which occur a single time. About 20% of the sample is taken by the ten largest. What this sample's time point label stands for: newly diagnosed GD, antithyroid drugs for less than 3 months. For both TCR sequencing and RNA sequencing, RNA was extracted from PBMCs using TRIzol.

The sample in question was peripheral blood mononuclear cells (PBMCs), obtained at new diagnosis, from a patient treated with antithyroid drugs. Receptors were obtained from a female donor with Graves disease.

This clonotype was counted ten times or more. The CDR3 DNA sequence: TGCAGTGCTAAGGGACTAGCGGGAGGGCCCTACAATGAGCAGTTCTTC. Amino acid sequence: CSAKGLAGGPYNEQFF. The chain links TRBV20-1 to TRBJ2-1; 16 bases map to TRBD2. The CDR3 has 16 amino acids. In germline, CDR1 is DFQATT, CDR2 SNEGSKA (reference sequence). V dropped 4 bases and J dropped 2; count of bases not matched to a gene: 2.

The chain uses TRBV6-5 and TRBJ2-3, with D unclear. CDR3 length equals 16 residues. V lost 2 bases and J lost 2, with 14 bases in between. Germline V CDR1 and CDR2: MNHEY, SVGAGI. DNA for the CDR3: TGTGCCAGCAGTTACACCCCTCTAGGGCCCACAGATACGCAGTATTTT. Translation: CASSYTPLGPTDTQYF.

The V gene is TRBV15, the J gene TRBJ2-4; TRBD2 might be the D (5 bases). CDR1 and CDR2 (germline): LNHNV, YYDKDF (reference sequence). The CDR3 has 15 amino acids. Trimming removed 7 bases at V and 7 bases at J, with 20 bases between. For the CDR3, the DNA is TGTGCCACCACCCTCAACCCTTCGGGGAGCAACATTCAGTACTTC. Amino acids: CATTLNPSGSNIQYF.

This clonotype was seen at least ten times. The gene calls are TRBV5-1 and TRBJ1-1; 7 bases agree with TRBD1. The V and J ends lost 4 bases and 3 bases, in that order; junction bases with no gene match: 6. Germline V gene data show CDR1 as SGHRS and CDR2 as YFSETQ. This CDR3 comprises 14 residues. DNA of the CDR3: TGCGCCAGCAGCCAGGGGGATAGCGACACTGAAGCTTTCTTT. Its protein product is CASSQGDSDTEAFF.

This clonotype has a count of ten or more. The chain carries TRBV28 and TRBJ2-5, with D hard to call. V lost 2 bases and J 5 bases, leaving 9 bases between the germline ends. Germline V gives CDR1 MDHEN, CDR2 SYDVKM. The CDR3 is 13 amino acids. CDR3 residues: CASSLHVGETQYF. The CDR3 coding sequence is TGTGCCAGCAGTTTACACGTAGGGGAGACCCAGTACTTC.

This clonotype has at least ten counts. The chain recombines TRBV20-1 with TRBJ1-3; the D gene is possibly TRBD1 (6 bases). The CDR3 has 13 residues. V was trimmed by 3 bases and J by 4 bases, leaving 10 bases between them. The germline V gene encodes CDR1 DFQATT and CDR2 SNEGSKA (reference sequence). CDR3 in DNA: TGCAGTGCTAGTCCAGGGGTAGGAAACACCATATATTTT. Translation gives CSASPGVGNTIYF.

V gene TRBV2 combines with J gene TRBJ2-5, with 11 nucleotides matching TRBD2. The CDR3 contains 15 residues. Trimming took 7 bases from V and 5 from J; bases not matched to a gene: 9. CDR1 and CDR2 (germline): SNHLY, FYNNEI. The CDR3 DNA reads TGTGCCAGCACGGGTACTAGCGGGAGACCTGAGACCCAGTACTTC. It codes for CASTGTSGRPETQYF. The full variable domain, its missing parts supplied by reference TRBV2 and TRBJ2-5, is EPEVTQTPSHQVTQMGQEVILRCVPISNHLYFYWYRQILGQKVEFLVSFYNNEISEKSEIFDDQFSVERPDGSNFTLKIRSTKLEDSAMYFCASTGTSGRPETQYFGPGTRLLVL.

This clonotype was seen ten or more times. The chain uses TRBV19 and TRBJ2-1, with 9 bases fitting TRBD1. V trimming: 7 bases; J trimming: 5 bases; junction bases outside the gene matches: 9. CDR1 is LNHDA and CDR2 is SQIVND in the germline V gene (reference sequence). The CDR3 has 15 residues. In DNA, the CDR3 is TGTGCCAGTAAAAAGGGACAGGGTCCCCACAATGAGCAGTTCTTC. Translation: CASKKGQGPHNEQFF.

This clonotype appeared many times. The chain carries TRBV24-1 and TRBJ1-1; 10 bases are a match to TRBD1. Germline trimming cut 4 bases from V and 11 bases from J; bases unmatched to any gene: 3. The germline CDR1 and CDR2 sequences are KGHDR and SFDVKD. CDR3 size: 12 residues. The CDR3 here is CATSEGQGRAFF. CDR3 in DNA: TGTGCCACCAGTGAGGGACAGGGGAGGGCTTTCTTT.

This clonotype was seen at least ten times. Just one base apart from a much larger clone, this may be a read error. CDR3 residues: CASSLDPNTEAFF. The DNA of the CDR3 is TGTGCCAGCAGTTTAGACCCGAACACTGAAGCTTTCTTT. This chain links TRBV7-3 with TRBJ1-1; no clear D gene. There are 13 residues in the CDR3. The V gene's germline CDR1 is SGHTA and CDR2 FQGTGA. With 6 bases removed from V and 1 base from J, the gap between germline ends came to 9 bases.

This clonotype occurred many times. The CDR3 bases are TGTGCCAGCAGCTTAGATCTGGACAATGAGCAGTTCTTC. Translating gives CASSLDLDNEQFF. The chain joins TRBV11-3 to TRBJ2-1; D is unclear. This CDR3 has 13 amino acids. Germline V gene sequence: CDR1 SGHNT, CDR2 YENEEA. The ends were cut back, 0 bases at V and 5 bases at J, with 5 bases in the middle.

Many counts were recorded for this clonotype. This sequence joins TRBV20-1 and TRBJ2-5; D gene unclear. With 5 bases removed from V and 3 bases from J, the gap between germline ends came to 13 bases. In germline, CDR1 is DFQATT, CDR2 SNEGSKA (reference sequence). There are 13 residues in the CDR3. CDR3 residues: CSASRTDKETQYF. The CDR3 bases are TGCAGTGCTTCCCGGACCGATAAAGAGACCCAGTACTTC.

At least ten counts were recorded for this clonotype. V is TRBV24-1 and J is TRBJ2-7; 9 bases are a match to TRBD2. Germline trimming cut 7 bases from V and 6 bases from J; bases unmatched to any gene: 21. CDR1 and CDR2 from the germline V gene are KGHDR and SFDVKD. This CDR3 spans 18 amino acids. The CDR3 nucleotides read TGTGCCACCAGGCTTCGGGCCCCGGGACTAGCCCCGGGGCGCGAGCAGTACTTC. Translated: CATRLRAPGLAPGREQYF.

This clonotype has at least ten counts. V is TRBV30 and J is TRBJ1-1; 7 bases align to TRBD1. Trimming cost V 5 bases and J 1 base; bases outside gene matches: 10. This CDR3 comprises 15 residues. Germline lookup yields CDR1 GTSNPN and CDR2 SVGIG (reference sequence). The CDR3 reads CAWAKRQGTNTEAFF. The CDR3 nucleotides are TGTGCCTGGGCCAAGAGACAGGGTACGAACACTGAAGCTTTCTTT.

This clonotype was counted at least ten times. The chain joins TRBV30 to TRBJ1-5, with D unresolved. Between the trimmed V and J ends, which lost 0 bases and 5 bases, there was a span of 8 bases. This CDR3 spans 13 amino acids. Per germline, CDR1 GTSNPN and CDR2 SVGIG (reference sequence). CDR3 residues: CAWSVGRHQPQHF. The CDR3, as DNA: TGTGCCTGGAGTGTCGGCAGGCATCAGCCCCAGCATTTT.

With regard to this clonotype: This likely reflects a read error, since a far larger clone is one base away. The CDR3 does not end in the conserved phenylalanine or tryptophan, so this is likely a read error. The rearrangement links TRBV30 to TRBJ2-1; possible D gene TRBD2, 6 bases. This CDR3 comprises 14 residues. Trimming removed 8 bases at V and 7 bases at J, with 21 bases between. CDR1 is GTSNPN, CDR2 SVGIG, per germline (reference sequence). DNA of the CDR3: TGTGCCAGCAGCTTACTCGGGGGTGGGAATGAGCAGTTCTTG. This sequence encodes CASSLLGGGNEQFL.

This clonotype was counted only a few times. This CDR3 reads CASNLRDRPYEQYF. CDR3 sequence (DNA): TGTGCCAGCAACCTCCGGGACAGGCCCTACGAGCAGTACTTC. The chain combines TRBV5-4 with TRBJ2-7; 8 bases agree with TRBD1. CDR1 is SGHNT and CDR2 is YYREEE in the germline V gene (reference sequence). V shed 6 bases, J shed 2 bases, and the junction held 7 bases outside the gene matches. CDR3 size: 14 residues.

This clonotype came up many times. DNA for the CDR3: TGCAGTGCGGGGCGCTCCTTCTATGGCTACACCTTC. Translation gives CSAGRSFYGYTF. This chain joins TRBV20-1 and TRBJ1-2; TRBD1 is a possible D gene (5 bases). CDR3 length: 12 amino acids. V was cut by 6 bases and J by 4 bases, with 12 bases left in between. Germline CDR1 reads DFQATT; CDR2 reads SNEGSKA (reference sequence).

This clonotype has a count of ten or more. V and J are TRBV11-2 and TRBJ2-7; TRBD2 aligns across 8 bases. The junction had 3 bases not matched to a gene; V was cut back by 1 base and J by 7 bases. From germline, CDR1 is SGHAT and CDR2 FQNNGV. This CDR3 has 13 amino acids. CDR3 bases: TGTGCCAGCAGCTTAGCTTCGGGGGGGGAGCAGTACTTC. This translates into CASSLASGGEQYF.

This clonotype was observed many times. This CDR3 is CASRNRGLAGQETQYF. In nucleotides, the CDR3 is TGTGCCAGCAGGAACCGGGGACTAGCGGGGCAGGAGACCCAGTACTTC. The V and J genes are TRBV2 and TRBJ2-5; 13 nucleotides align to TRBD2. Trimming at V came to 6 bases and at J to 5 bases, leaving 9 bases not matched to a gene. The CDR3 extends over 16 amino acids. In germline, CDR1 is SNHLY, CDR2 FYNNEI.

This clonotype was counted many times. The V call is TRBV7-9, the J call TRBJ1-1; 9 bases agree with TRBD1. The CDR3 sequence is 15 residues long. V was pared by 2 bases and J by 1 base, with 2 bases of the junction left unmatched. The germline V gene encodes CDR1 SEHNR and CDR2 FQNEAQ (reference sequence). CDR3 sequence: CASSLMGQGNTEAFF. CDR3 nucleotide sequence: TGTGCCAGCAGCTTAATGGGACAGGGGAACACTGAAGCTTTCTTT.

The gene calls are TRBV20-1 and TRBJ2-7; 9 positions match TRBD2. Germline V gene lookup returns CDR1 DFQATT and CDR2 SNEGSKA (reference sequence). CDR3 length equals 15 residues. J was trimmed by 2 bases and V by 5 bases; bases with no gene match: 10. CDR3 nucleotide sequence: TGCAGTGCTGCGGGGGGGGCGGGAGTTGCCTACGAGCAGTACTTC. Its translation: CSAAGGAGVAYEQYF.

The J gene is TRBJ2-3, the V gene TRBV2, with D perhaps matching TRBD1 (6 bases). This CDR3 region has 16 residues. The V and J ends lost 8 bases and 3 bases respectively, with 21 bases between them. The germline CDR1 and CDR2 sequences are SNHLY and FYNNEI. The CDR3 DNA follows: TGTGCCAGCGGGACCCCAAACAGGGAATCGACAGATACGCAGTATTTT. Protein sequence: CASGTPNRESTDTQYF. Full variable domain (missing parts from reference TRBV2 and TRBJ2-3): EPEVTQTPSHQVTQMGQEVILRCVPISNHLYFYWYRQILGQKVEFLVSFYNNEISEKSEIFDDQFSVERPDGSNFTLKIRSTKLEDSAMYFCASGTPNRESTDTQYFGPGTRLTVL.

In its sample, this clonotype was seen many times. The rearrangement links TRBV2 to TRBJ1-2; 10 bases are a match to TRBD1. CDR1 is SNHLY and CDR2 is FYNNEI in the germline V gene. The CDR3 spans 13 residues. With V trimmed by 8 bases and J by 6 bases, 6 bases remained unmatched. The CDR3 DNA sequence: TGTGCCAGCGAGGGACAGGGGTTAAATGGCTACACCTTC. Its protein product is CASEGQGLNGYTF.

Many counts were recorded for this clonotype. V is TRBV24-1 and J is TRBJ2-3; D is tentatively TRBD1 or TRBD2 (5 bases each). The V gene lost 3 bases and the J gene lost 0 bases, with 12 bases spanning the gap. Per the germline V gene, CDR1 is KGHDR and CDR2 is SFDVKD. The CDR3 extends over 16 amino acids. The CDR3 DNA sequence: TGTGCCACCAGTGATCCCGGGACGGATAGCACAGATACGCAGTATTTT. Amino acid sequence: CATSDPGTDSTDTQYF.

This clonotype was seen repeatedly, ten times or more. This chain uses TRBV5-5 with TRBJ1-1, with D perhaps matching TRBD1 (6 bases). The germline gives CDR1 SGHKS, CDR2 YYEKEE (reference sequence). The CDR3 contains 15 residues. Trimming removed 3 bases from V and 0 bases from J, with 12 bases in between. CDR3 nucleotides: TGTGCCAGCAGCTCTGACAGGACCATGAACACTGAAGCTTTCTTT. Translating it yields CASSSDRTMNTEAFF.

Many counts were recorded for this clonotype. The DNA of the CDR3 is TGTGCCATCAGTGAGGAGGGGTGGGACACTGAAGCTTTCTTT. This gives the protein CAISEEGWDTEAFF. The J gene is TRBJ1-1, the V gene TRBV10-3; the D gene is possibly TRBD1 (5 bases). The V and J ends lost 2 bases and 3 bases respectively, with 10 bases between them. This CDR3 has 14 amino acids. CDR1 is ENHRY, CDR2 SYGVKD, per germline.